These 21 T cell receptor beta chains came from one sample sequenced in a study of shared clonotypes between healthy human individuals. Assay used: immunoSEQ multiplex PCR; TCRdb lists only in-frame clones, some missing. This table holds approximately 2,000,000 clones, just under 95% found once. Selected positively for CCR7 and CD45RO-negative, naive CD8 cells excluded terminally differentiated effector memory CD45RA+ cells. The sequencing sample was made of naive CD8+ T cells from PBMCs. The receptors originated from a man younger than 35 in good health. Some clones in this sample may be carry-over from other donors' samples.

V usage is TRBV7-6 and J usage is TRBJ2-2, with 14 bases matching TRBD2. The germline CDR1 and CDR2 sequences are SGHVS and FNYEAQ. The junction had 11 bases not matched to a gene; V was cut back by 3 bases and J by 5 bases. CDR3 length: 19 amino acids. In DNA, the CDR3 is TGTGCCAGCAGCTTGTCTGTGGGACTAGCGGGAGTATGGACCGGGGAGCTGTTTTTT. The encoded protein is CASSLSVGLAGVWTGELFF.

The rearrangement uses TRBV29-1 and TRBJ2-3; 8 nucleotides align to TRBD2. V lost 0 bases to trimming and J lost 3 bases; unmatched junction nucleotides: 11. Germline assignment: CDR1 SQVTM and CDR2 ANQGSEA. This CDR3 contains 17 residues. The CDR3 sequence is CSVEDPGGERFTDTQYF. DNA of the CDR3: TGCAGCGTTGAAGACCCCGGGGGGGAGCGATTTACAGATACGCAGTATTTT.

The V call is TRBV12-5, the J call TRBJ2-3; D unresolved. The CDR3 is 17 residues long. V was pared by 0 bases and J by 0 bases, with 13 bases between. The V gene's germline CDR1 is LGHNT and CDR2 FRNRAP. The DNA of the CDR3 is TGTGCTAGTGGTTTGGTAGACCCACGAGGAAGCACAGATACGCAGTATTTT. Protein product: CASGLVDPRGSTDTQYF.

With regard to this clone: The same CDR3 can be traced to other DNA sequences in this sample. V usage is TRBV14 and J usage is TRBJ2-7, with D perhaps TRBD1 or TRBD2 (5 bases each). This CDR3 has 14 residues. The ends were cut back, 4 bases at V and 1 base at J, with 11 bases in the middle. Germline V gene lookup returns CDR1 SGHDN and CDR2 FVKESK. The CDR3 protein is CASSPGWGSYEQYF. For the CDR3, the DNA is TGTGCCAGCAGCCCCGGGTGGGGGTCCTACGAGCAGTACTTC.

The chain carries TRBV9 and TRBJ1-1; D is unresolved. CDR3 length: 15 amino acids. Per the germline V gene, CDR1 is SGDLS and CDR2 is YYNGEE. V lost 0 bases to trimming and J lost 3 bases, with 12 bases between them. CDR3 region: CASSVADRAYTEAFF. The CDR3 DNA follows: TGTGCCAGCAGCGTAGCTGACCGGGCTTACACTGAAGCTTTCTTT.

The chain links TRBV28 to TRBJ2-1, with TRBD2 matching over 15 bases. V lost 5 bases to trimming and J lost 5 bases; unmatched junction nucleotides: 7. Germline CDR1 and CDR2: MDHEN and SYDVKM. The CDR3 consists of 17 residues. DNA of the CDR3: TGTGCCAGCAGTCCGTCGGGACTAGCGGGAGGTAACAATGAGCAGTTCTTC. Its protein is CASSPSGLAGGNNEQFF. Filled out from reference TRBV28 and TRBJ2-1, the complete variable domain reads DVKVTQSSRYLVKRTGEKVFLECVQDMDHENMFWYRQDPGLGLRLIYFSYDVKMKEKGDIPEGYSVSREKKERFSLILESASTNQTSMYLCASSPSGLAGGNNEQFFGPGTRLTVL.

The chain is built from TRBV2 and TRBJ2-7; a possible D gene is TRBD1 (5 bases). V was trimmed by 6 bases and J by 5 bases, leaving 20 bases between them. The CDR3 runs 15 residues. Germline CDR1 SNHLY, CDR2 FYNNEI. The CDR3 region is CASSVRIDSPDEQYF. The CDR3, as DNA: TGTGCCAGCAGCGTACGAATTGACAGCCCCGACGAGCAGTACTTC.

The chain employs TRBV11-1 and TRBJ2-7, with 8 bases that match TRBD2. Trimming took 3 bases from V and 2 from J; bases not matched to a gene: 3. The CDR3 runs to 14 residues. The germline V gene encodes CDR1 SGHAT and CDR2 FQDESV (reference sequence). The CDR3 loop reads CASSFSGTAYEQYF. In nucleotides, the CDR3 is TGTGCCAGCAGCTTTAGCGGGACCGCCTACGAGCAGTACTTC.

To note about this clone: This same CDR3 is encoded by further DNA sequences in the sample. The CDR3 sequence: CASSLENQETQYF. For the CDR3, the DNA is TGCGCCAGCAGCTTGGAAAACCAAGAGACCCAGTACTTC. The chain links TRBV5-1 to TRBJ2-5; D unclear. CDR1 and CDR2 (germline): SGHRS, YFSETQ. This CDR3 comprises 13 residues. Trimming cost V 0 bases and J 0 bases, with 3 bases left between them. The variable domain in full, with the rest retrieved from reference TRBV5-1 and TRBJ2-5, is KAGVTQTPRYLIKTRGQQVTLSCSPISGHRSVSWYQQTPGQGLQFLFEYFSETQRNKGNFPGRFSGRQFSNSRSEMNVSTLELGDSALYLCASSLENQETQYFGPGTRLLVL.

The chain uses TRBV10-3 and TRBJ2-7; TRBD2 agrees at 7 bases. This CDR3 contains 12 residues. Germline assignment: CDR1 ENHRY and CDR2 SYGVKD. V trimming: 11 bases; J trimming: 2 bases; junction bases outside the gene matches: 6. The CDR3 loop reads CAGGRGPYEQYF. CDR3 bases: TGTGCCGGTGGGAGGGGCCCCTACGAGCAGTACTTC.

The gene calls are TRBV28 and TRBJ2-2; D ambiguous. Germline V gene sequence: CDR1 MDHEN, CDR2 SYDVKM. Trimming removed 7 bases from V and 1 base from J, with 19 bases in between. This CDR3 is built from 17 residues. The CDR3 DNA follows: TGTGCCAGCACCCCACTTTTCCTGGAGATGAACACCGGGGAGCTGTTTTTT. Its translation: CASTPLFLEMNTGELFF. Variable domain in full (rest from reference TRBV28 and TRBJ2-2): DVKVTQSSRYLVKRTGEKVFLECVQDMDHENMFWYRQDPGLGLRLIYFSYDVKMKEKGDIPEGYSVSREKKERFSLILESASTNQTSMYLCASTPLFLEMNTGELFFGEGSRLTVL.

The V call is TRBV11-1, the J call TRBJ2-7; 7 bases fit TRBD1. V lost 5 bases and J lost 5; bases outside the gene matches: 6. Germline CDR1 reads SGHAT; CDR2 reads FQDESV (reference sequence). The CDR3 contains 13 residues. In DNA form, the CDR3 reads TGTGCCAGCAGCCTGGTAGACAGGGACGAGCAGTACTTC. It is translated as CASSLVDRDEQYF.

A note on this clone: This same CDR3 is encoded by further DNA sequences in the sample. The V call is TRBV27, the J call TRBJ2-4; D gene uncertain. The CDR3 extends over 14 amino acids. CDR1 and CDR2 from the germline V gene are MNHEY and SMNVEV (reference sequence). The V gene lost 4 bases and the J gene lost 0 bases, with 7 bases spanning the gap. CDR3 sequence reads: CASSSLLAKNIQYF. The CDR3 DNA follows: TGTGCCAGCAGTTCCCTACTAGCCAAAAACATTCAGTACTTC.

The rearrangement uses TRBV5-1 and TRBJ2-5, with TRBD2 as a possible D gene (5 bases). Per germline, CDR1 SGHRS and CDR2 YFSETQ. V lost 3 bases and J lost 1, with 10 bases in between. The CDR3 covers 14 residues. CDR3 residues: CASSSFGVQETQYF. CDR3 DNA: TGCGCCAGCAGCTCGTTCGGGGTCCAAGAGACCCAGTACTTC.

As to this clone: The sample carries other DNA sequences with the same CDR3. The chain combines TRBV7-9 with TRBJ2-2; D is undetermined. V lost 2 bases and J 0 bases, leaving 7 bases between the germline ends. Looked up from germline, CDR1 is SEHNR and CDR2 is FQNEAQ (reference sequence). This CDR3 comprises 15 residues. As DNA, the CDR3 is TGTGCCAGCAGCTTAAAGGGCCCGAACACCGGGGAGCTGTTTTTT. It codes for CASSLKGPNTGELFF.

As for this clone: This sample also contains other DNA sequences that code for the same CDR3. V gene TRBV6-1 combines with J gene TRBJ1-3; D unclear. This CDR3 spans 14 amino acids. Germline CDR1 MNHNS, CDR2 SASEGT. V was cut by 2 bases and J by 0 bases, with 5 bases left in between. The CDR3 DNA reads TGTGCCAGCAGTGAATTGGGCTCTGGAAACACCATATATTTT. This translates into CASSELGSGNTIYF.

V usage is TRBV18 and J usage is TRBJ1-4; D gene unclear. The V end was cut by 3 bases, the J end by 8 bases, with 7 bases between. Germline lookup yields CDR1 KGHSH and CDR2 LQKENI. The length of the CDR3 is 12 residues. For the CDR3, the DNA is TGTGCCAGCTCACCCTCAATGGAAAAACTGTTTTTT. This translates into CASSPSMEKLFF. The complete variable domain, with remaining parts taken from reference TRBV18 and TRBJ1-4, reads NAGVMQNPRHLVRRRGQEARLRCSPMKGHSHVYWYRQLPEEGLKFMVYLQKENIIDESGMPKERFSAEFPKEGPSILRIQQVVRGDSAAYFCASSPSMEKLFFGSGTQLSVL.

The chain carries TRBV10-2 and TRBJ2-5; TRBD1 is a possible D gene (6 bases). Trimming took off 0 bases at V and 5 bases at J, with 13 bases between the two ends. Germline lookup yields CDR1 WSHSY and CDR2 SAAADI. The CDR3 has 15 residues. The DNA for the CDR3 is TGCGCCAGCAGTGAGTCGTCTATTACAGGGGAGACCCAGTACTTC. The encoded protein is CASSESSITGETQYF.

This chain joins TRBV7-2 and TRBJ2-1; weak D call: TRBD2 (5 bases). CDR3 size: 13 residues. The germline V gene has CDR1 SGHTA and CDR2 FQGNSA. Trimming pared 5 bases from V and 7 bases from J, leaving 12 bases between. The CDR3 loop is CASSPRDYNEQFF. The DNA of the CDR3 is TGTGCCAGCAGCCCTCGGGATTATAATGAGCAGTTCTTC.

The rearrangement links TRBV9 to TRBJ1-2; unclear D gene. The germline gives CDR1 SGDLS, CDR2 YYNGEE. The CDR3 covers 13 residues. V was shortened by 6 bases and J by 3 bases, with 12 bases between the two germline ends. The CDR3 coding sequence is TGTGCCAGCACCCGAGGTCGGGACTATGGCTACACCTTC. Its translation is CASTRGRDYGYTF.

This clone appeared a single time. At the DNA level, this CDR3 is encoded by other sequences in the same sample as well. This chain connects TRBV6-5 to TRBJ1-2; TRBD1 matches at 8 bases. Germline CDR1 reads MNHEY; CDR2 reads SVGAGI. Trimming cost V 0 bases and J 2 bases; bases outside gene matches: 2. The CDR3 is 15 residues long. The CDR3: CASSYSRTGNYGYTF. In DNA form, the CDR3 reads TGTGCCAGCAGTTACTCGAGGACAGGGAACTATGGCTACACCTTC.